These T cell receptor beta chains were read from a single sample in a study of T cell responses to AZD1222 COVID-19 vaccine. Profiled with immunoSEQ multiplex PCR; TCRdb holds only in-frame clones, not every one. The sample carries about 190,000 clones, approximately 90% recorded once. Sequenced material: peripheral blood, taken on day 0 of AZD1222 vaccination. The receptors were gathered from an adult in good health. Both conserved end residues are part of each CDR3. The D gene is left open where the match is weak. A clone size is listed for some rows: how often the clone was seen (once, few, many), or a class if it is expanded.

D gene: -
clone size: -
J gene: TRBJ2-5
CDR3 length: 16
V gene: TRBV7-8
CDR3 DNA: TGTGCCAGCAGCTTTCTGCCCGAAAGAGGGGTAGAGACCCAGTACTTC
CDR3 protein: CASSFLPERGVETQYF

D gene: -
clone size: -
J gene: TRBJ1-1
CDR3 length: 14
V gene: TRBV11-2
CDR3 DNA: TGTGCCAGCAGCTTAGTTTCCCAGTCGTCTGAAGCTTTCTTT
CDR3 protein: CASSLVSQSSEAFF

D gene: -
clone size: -
J gene: TRBJ2-2
CDR3 length: 14
V gene: TRBV29-1
CDR3 DNA: TGCAGCGCCCGTCCTAGCAGTATCACCGGGGAGCTGTTTTTT
CDR3 protein: CSARPSSITGELFF

D gene: -
clone size: -
J gene: TRBJ1-2
CDR3 length: 12
V gene: TRBV6-5
CDR3 DNA: TGTGCCAGCAGTTATAGGGGTTATGGCTACACCTTC
CDR3 protein: CASSYRGYGYTF

D gene: -
clone size: -
J gene: TRBJ2-3
CDR3 length: 15
V gene: TRBV6-5
CDR3 DNA: TGTGCCAGCAGACCAGTACTTAGGGGCACAGATACGCAGTATTTT
CDR3 protein: CASRPVLRGTDTQYF

D gene: -
clone size: -
J gene: TRBJ2-7
CDR3 length: 13
V gene: TRBV28
CDR3 DNA: TGTGCCAGCAGTATACGACCCCAGAACGAGCAGTACTTC
CDR3 protein: CASSIRPQNEQYF

D gene: -
clone size: -
J gene: TRBJ1-1
CDR3 length: 13
V gene: TRBV27
CDR3 DNA: TGTGCCAGCAGTTTGGTGGCGGTAACTGAAGCTTTCTTT
CDR3 protein: CASSLVAVTEAFF

D gene: -
clone size: -
J gene: TRBJ1-1
CDR3 length: 16
V gene: TRBV19
CDR3 DNA: TGTGCCAGTCAGGTCGGTGTGGGGACTATGAACACTGAAGCTTTCTTT
CDR3 protein: CASQVGVGTMNTEAFF

D gene: TRBD2
clone size: -
J gene: TRBJ2-7
CDR3 length: 19
V gene: TRBV7-8
CDR3 DNA: TGTGCCAGCAGCCCCCCTAGAGGACTAGCGGGCGTTAACTCCTACGAGCAGTACTTC
CDR3 protein: CASSPPRGLAGVNSYEQYF

D gene: -
clone size: -
J gene: TRBJ2-3
CDR3 length: 14
V gene: TRBV7-2
CDR3 DNA: TGTGCCAGCAGCCGCCGGGGGCCAGTGGATACGCAGTATTTT
CDR3 protein: CASSRRGPVDTQYF

D gene: TRBD1
clone size: -
J gene: TRBJ2-1
CDR3 length: 19
V gene: TRBV19
CDR3 DNA: TGTGCCAGTAGTACCGCCGTCCCGGGACAGGCCTCTTCCTACAATGAGCAGTTCTTC
CDR3 protein: CASSTAVPGQASSYNEQFF

D gene: -
clone size: -
J gene: TRBJ1-1
CDR3 length: 14
V gene: TRBV20-1
CDR3 DNA: TGCAGTGCTAGTTACAGGGCGATGAACACTGAAGCTTTCTTT
CDR3 protein: CSASYRAMNTEAFF

D gene: -
clone size: once
J gene: TRBJ2-5
CDR3 length: 17
V gene: TRBV21-1
CDR3 DNA: TGTGCCAGCAGCAAGCCGAAAGTTCACAACAGGGAAGAGACCCAGTACTTC
CDR3 protein: CASSKPKVHNREETQYF

D gene: TRBD1
clone size: -
J gene: TRBJ1-1
CDR3 length: 14
V gene: TRBV14
CDR3 DNA: TGTGCCAGCAGCCAGGAAATGGGGGACAGAGAAGCTTTCTTT
CDR3 protein: CASSQEMGDREAFF

D gene: -
clone size: -
J gene: TRBJ1-6
CDR3 length: 13
V gene: TRBV7-9
CDR3 DNA: TGTGCCAGCAGCCCGGACGGAAATTCACCCCTCCACTTT
CDR3 protein: CASSPDGNSPLHF

D gene: -
clone size: once
J gene: TRBJ2-6
CDR3 length: 14
V gene: TRBV2
CDR3 DNA: TGTGCCAGCAGTGATGACTCTGGGGCCAACGTCCTGACTTTC
CDR3 protein: CASSDDSGANVLTF

D gene: TRBD2
clone size: -
J gene: TRBJ2-5
CDR3 length: 12
V gene: TRBV28
CDR3 DNA: TGTGCCAGCATGGGTAGCGGGGAGACCCAGTACTTC
CDR3 protein: CASMGSGETQYF

D gene: TRBD2
clone size: few
J gene: TRBJ2-7
CDR3 length: 14
V gene: TRBV19
CDR3 DNA: TGTGCCAGTAGTATTGCGGGAGGGCCTCGTGAGCAGTACTTC
CDR3 protein: CASSIAGGPREQYF

D gene: -
clone size: -
J gene: TRBJ2-7
CDR3 length: 15
V gene: TRBV7-3
CDR3 DNA: TGTGCCAGCAGCTTAAATGGGGGCAAGGCCTACGAGCAGTACTTC
CDR3 protein: CASSLNGGKAYEQYF

D gene: -
clone size: -
J gene: TRBJ2-7
CDR3 length: 14
V gene: TRBV27
CDR3 DNA: TGTGCCAGCAGTTCGTGGACAGAGGGATACGAGCAGTACTTC
CDR3 protein: CASSSWTEGYEQYF

D gene: -
clone size: -
J gene: TRBJ2-3
CDR3 length: 14
V gene: TRBV7-2
CDR3 DNA: TGTGCCAGCAGCCTCCGCGAGGTCGCTGATACGCAGTATTTT
CDR3 protein: CASSLREVADTQYF

D gene: TRBD1
clone size: -
J gene: TRBJ1-3
CDR3 length: 16
V gene: TRBV13
CDR3 DNA: TGTGCCAGCAGCCCCACCGGGACAGGAGGTGGAAACACCATATATTTT
CDR3 protein: CASSPTGTGGGNTIYF

D gene: -
clone size: -
J gene: TRBJ1-1
CDR3 length: 14
V gene: TRBV5-1
CDR3 DNA: TGCGCCAGCAGCGATAAAACTCAGGCCACTGAAGCTTTCTTT
CDR3 protein: CASSDKTQATEAFF

D gene: TRBD2
clone size: -
J gene: TRBJ2-3
CDR3 length: 16
V gene: TRBV7-2
CDR3 DNA: TGTGCCAGCAGCTCAAGGACTAGCGGGATCGGGGGTACGCAGTATTTT
CDR3 protein: CASSSRTSGIGGTQYF

D gene: -
clone size: -
J gene: TRBJ1-1
CDR3 length: 12
V gene: TRBV27
CDR3 DNA: TGTGCCAGGGGGGGTAGGATTGTGGAAGCTTTCTTT
CDR3 protein: CARGGRIVEAFF

D gene: -
clone size: -
J gene: TRBJ1-2
CDR3 length: 13
V gene: TRBV10-1
CDR3 DNA: TGCGCCAGCAGTGAGTCGAGGGGCCGGGGCTACACCTTC
CDR3 protein: CASSESRGRGYTF

D gene: TRBD1
clone size: once
J gene: TRBJ1-4
CDR3 length: 18
V gene: TRBV27
CDR3 DNA: TGTGCCAGCAGTTTAAAGTCCGGGACAGGGAGAGCTAATGAAAAACTGTTTTTT
CDR3 protein: CASSLKSGTGRANEKLFF

D gene: -
clone size: -
J gene: TRBJ1-2
CDR3 length: 12
V gene: TRBV4-3
CDR3 DNA: TGCGCCAGCAGCCAAGTCAACTATGGCTACACCTTC
CDR3 protein: CASSQVNYGYTF

D gene: -
clone size: -
J gene: TRBJ2-3
CDR3 length: 14
V gene: TRBV7-2
CDR3 DNA: TGTGCCAGCAGCTTACGCCACCCCACAGATACGCAGTATTTT
CDR3 protein: CASSLRHPTDTQYF

D gene: -
clone size: -
J gene: TRBJ2-3
CDR3 length: 14
V gene: TRBV7-8
CDR3 DNA: TGTGCCAGCAGCTTAACGGGAGGCACAGATACGCAGTATTTT
CDR3 protein: CASSLTGGTDTQYF

D gene: TRBD2
clone size: -
J gene: TRBJ2-3
CDR3 length: 20
V gene: TRBV4-2
CDR3 DNA: TGTGCCAGCAGCCTCGGGTCGGGTTTACTAGCGGGGGGGATGATGGATACGCAGTATTTT
CDR3 protein: CASSLGSGLLAGGMMDTQYF

D gene: TRBD1
clone size: -
J gene: TRBJ2-3
CDR3 length: 14
V gene: TRBV5-1
CDR3 DNA: TGCGCCAGCAGCTTGTACAGGGGGCAAGATACGCAGTATTTT
CDR3 protein: CASSLYRGQDTQYF

D gene: -
clone size: -
J gene: TRBJ1-2
CDR3 length: 14
V gene: TRBV7-2
CDR3 DNA: TGTGCCAGCAGCTTAAGCAGGGTAAACTATGGCTACACCTTC
CDR3 protein: CASSLSRVNYGYTF

D gene: -
clone size: -
J gene: TRBJ1-2
CDR3 length: 13
V gene: TRBV5-5
CDR3 DNA: TGTGCCAGCAGCTTGCCCCAAAGCAATGGCTACACCTTC
CDR3 protein: CASSLPQSNGYTF

D gene: -
clone size: -
J gene: TRBJ2-1
CDR3 length: 18
V gene: TRBV9
CDR3 DNA: TGTGCCAGCAGCGTAGCTAGTTGGGATAGACTAGGCAAAAATGAGCAGTTCTTC
CDR3 protein: CASSVASWDRLGKNEQFF

D gene: -
clone size: -
J gene: TRBJ2-3
CDR3 length: 15
V gene: TRBV7-9
CDR3 DNA: TGTGCCAGCAGCTTAGAGGGCAGGGCCAAGGATACGCAGTATTTT
CDR3 protein: CASSLEGRAKDTQYF

D gene: TRBD1
clone size: -
J gene: TRBJ2-3
CDR3 length: 15
V gene: TRBV7-2
CDR3 DNA: TGTGCCAGCAGCCCCGGACAGGGCGACACAGATACGCAGTATTTT
CDR3 protein: CASSPGQGDTDTQYF